This T cell receptor beta chain was sequenced during a study of blood T cells in healthy people across ages. Worth noting for this clonotype: Its cognate antigen is unknown. A much larger clone is a single base away; this may be a read error. The CDR3 end shows no conserved phenylalanine or tryptophan, and so a read error is likely.

A second about 6 to 12 cycle PCR used barcoded and J-beta primers. Sequencing recovered at least 2.5 million CDR3-containing paired-end reads from each sample. TCRdb re-analysed the 5' RACE reads in MiXCR, keeping a single row per CDR3 protein. The table lists hundreds of thousands of distinct CDR3 sequences, under 55% of them singletons, with approximately 19% in the top ten. The CDR3 contains 15 residues. V lost 4 bases and J lost 2, with 16 bases in between. The germline gives CDR1 SGHKS, CDR2 YYEKEE (reference sequence). Healthy Caucasian individuals from Russia aged about 6 to 95 were enrolled as donors. Study-wide findings and caveats: No conclusive comparison of naive versus antigen-experienced cells was possible with unsorted PBMCs.

The sample consisted of blood. The TCR originated in a man aged 60-69 years in good health. The rearrangement links TRBV5-5 to TRBJ2-7, with D unclear. CDR3 region: CASSPLPFDTYEQYL. The CDR3 DNA reads as TGTGCCAGCAGCCCTCTACCCTTTGACACCTACGAGCAGTACTTA.